Shown below are 14 T cell receptor beta chains from a single sample sequenced in a study of CD8 T cells in Susac syndrome. Random-hexamer reverse transcription was applied to about 0.45 to 1 ug RNA. TCRdb fed the immunoSEQ multiplex PCR reads into MiXCR, producing one record per CDR3 protein. The sample consists of around 280,000 distinct CDR3 sequences, 70% to 90% of them appearing once. The material sequenced was CD8+ T cells from PBMCs. The receptors come from a human donor with multiple sclerosis.

This clonotype was seen just once. V and J are TRBV6-2 or TRBV6-3 and TRBJ2-1; no clear D gene. Germline V CDR1 and CDR2: MNHEY, SVGEGT. V was cut by 2 bases and J by 3 bases, with 20 bases left in between. The CDR3 has 18 amino acids. CDR3 sequence: CASSYPSGLGLVYNEQFF. CDR3 bases: TGTGCCAGCAGTTACCCCTCGGGCCTAGGTCTTGTCTACAATGAGCAGTTCTTC.

The J gene is TRBJ2-2, the V gene TRBV30; 7 bases align to TRBD2. The V gene's germline CDR1 is GTSNPN and CDR2 SVGIG (reference sequence). The J segment lost 1 base and the V segment lost 1 base, leaving 6 bases of the junction unmatched. This CDR3 is 16 amino acids long. DNA of the CDR3: TGTGCCTGGAGTGACCCACTAGCGCTGAACACCGGGGAGCTGTTTTTT. This codes for CAWSDPLALNTGELFF.

This clonotype was picked up one time. J is TRBJ2-7 and V is TRBV5-5, with D possibly being TRBD2 (5 bases). Per the germline V gene, CDR1 is SGHKS and CDR2 is YYEKEE (reference sequence). Trimming stripped 7 bases from V and 4 bases from J, with 9 bases between. The CDR3 is made up of 11 amino acids. CDR3 sequence: CASSDFYEQYF. The CDR3 coding sequence is TGTGCCAGCTCGGACTTTTACGAGCAGTACTTC.

This chain links TRBV30 with TRBJ2-7; a weak D match, TRBD2 (6 bases). Germline V lookup: CDR1 GTSNPN, CDR2 SVGIG (reference sequence). This CDR3 is 13 amino acids long. Trimming removed 4 bases at V and 1 base at J, with 11 bases between. In nucleotides, the CDR3 is TGTGCCTGGAAAGCGGGCCTTTCCTACGAGCAGTACTTC. It yields the protein CAWKAGLSYEQYF.

As to this clonotype: An end of the junction does not agree with germline; a read error may underlie this. The chain uses TRBV7-9 and TRBJ2-1, with 11 bases aligning to TRBD2. Per germline, CDR1 SEHNR and CDR2 FQNEAQ (reference sequence). The CDR3 runs to 16 residues. CDR3 loop: CASSLAGTSGNNEQSF. CDR3 coding DNA: TGTGCCAGCAGCTTGGCCGGGACTAGCGGAAACAATGAGCAGTCCTTC. Variable domain in full (rest from reference TRBV7-9 and TRBJ2-1): DTGVSQNPRHKITKRGQNVTFRCDPISEHNRLYWYRQTLGQGPEFLTYFQNEAQLEKSRLLSDRFSAERPKGSFSTLEIQRTEQGDSAMYLCASSLAGTSGNNEQSFGPGTRLTVL.

The rearrangement joins TRBV29-1 to TRBJ1-4; no firm D call. The V and J ends lost 7 bases and 5 bases respectively, with 5 bases between them. Germline assignment: CDR1 SQVTM and CDR2 ANQGSEA. The CDR3 length is 10 residues. CDR3 bases: TGCAGCGGTAAAAATGAAAAACTGTTTTTT. As protein: CSGKNEKLFF.

The chain carries TRBV13 and TRBJ2-5, with D unclear. Per the germline V gene, CDR1 is PRHDT and CDR2 is FYEKMQ (reference sequence). The CDR3 runs 14 residues. Trimming stripped 2 bases from V and 1 base from J, with 8 bases between. The CDR3 DNA reads as TGTGCCAGCAGCTTAAGAGGTTTCCAAGAGACCCAGTACTTC. It encodes CASSLRGFQETQYF.

J is TRBJ2-3 and V is TRBV2, with a weak D call TRBD2 (6 bases). The V end lost 1 base, the J end lost 4 bases, and 18 bases lay between the germline ends. This CDR3 comprises 17 residues. Per germline, CDR1 SNHLY and CDR2 FYNNEI. The CDR3 sequence is CASSEEAGRFRADTQYF. The CDR3, as DNA: TGTGCCAGCAGTGAAGAGGCGGGACGCTTCCGGGCAGATACGCAGTATTTT.

The chain combines TRBV12-3 or TRBV12-4 with TRBJ2-1; 9 bases match TRBD2. Trimming took 5 bases from V and 6 from J; bases not matched to a gene: 8. The CDR3 has 15 residues. CDR3 nucleotides: TGTGCCAGCAGTCGTAGCGGGAGTGGGCGCAATGAGCAGTTCTTC. Translating gives CASSRSGSGRNEQFF.

The V and J genes are TRBV27 and TRBJ2-1, with no clear D. CDR1 is MNHEY, CDR2 SMNVEV, per germline (reference sequence). The CDR3 runs to 12 residues. V lost 4 bases and J 8 bases, leaving 9 bases between the germline ends. CDR3 nucleotide sequence: TGTGCCAGCAGTTCTAGGGCCGATGAGCAGTTCTTC. Encoded protein: CASSSRADEQFF.

The gene calls are TRBV27 and TRBJ2-3, with unresolved D. Looked up from germline, CDR1 is MNHEY and CDR2 is SMNVEV (reference sequence). V gave up 11 bases and J gave up 7 bases, with 13 bases separating them. The CDR3 length is 11 residues. CDR3 sequence reads: CAGIQRNTQYF. CDR3 DNA: TGTGCCGGAATTCAAAGGAATACGCAGTATTTT.

The CDR3 nucleotides are TGTGCCAGCAGGCTGGCTAGCGGGAGTTCCTACAATGAGCAGTTCTTC. It encodes CASRLASGSSYNEQFF. V is TRBV3-1 and J is TRBJ2-1; 10 nucleotides agree with TRBD2. The V gene's germline CDR1 is LGHDT and CDR2 YNNKEL (reference sequence). V dropped 6 bases and J dropped 1; count of bases not matched to a gene: 6. The CDR3 spans 16 residues.

The chain recombines TRBV2 with TRBJ2-1; D remains unclear. The CDR3 has 17 amino acids. Germline V gives CDR1 SNHLY, CDR2 FYNNEI. V was clipped by 3 bases and J by 1 base, with 16 bases between them. The CDR3 here is CASSDLQRGFSYNEQFF. The CDR3 DNA sequence: TGTGCCAGCAGTGACCTTCAGCGCGGATTTTCCTACAATGAGCAGTTCTTC.

The table lists this clonotype with a count of one. The gene calls are TRBV12-3 or TRBV12-4 and TRBJ2-1; 13 positions match TRBD2. The trim removed 7 bases at V and 6 bases at J, leaving 6 bases unmatched. The CDR3 loop spans 15 amino acids. Here the CDR3 reads CASNPGTSGINEQFF. CDR3 bases: TGTGCCAGCAATCCCGGGACTAGCGGGATCAATGAGCAGTTCTTC.